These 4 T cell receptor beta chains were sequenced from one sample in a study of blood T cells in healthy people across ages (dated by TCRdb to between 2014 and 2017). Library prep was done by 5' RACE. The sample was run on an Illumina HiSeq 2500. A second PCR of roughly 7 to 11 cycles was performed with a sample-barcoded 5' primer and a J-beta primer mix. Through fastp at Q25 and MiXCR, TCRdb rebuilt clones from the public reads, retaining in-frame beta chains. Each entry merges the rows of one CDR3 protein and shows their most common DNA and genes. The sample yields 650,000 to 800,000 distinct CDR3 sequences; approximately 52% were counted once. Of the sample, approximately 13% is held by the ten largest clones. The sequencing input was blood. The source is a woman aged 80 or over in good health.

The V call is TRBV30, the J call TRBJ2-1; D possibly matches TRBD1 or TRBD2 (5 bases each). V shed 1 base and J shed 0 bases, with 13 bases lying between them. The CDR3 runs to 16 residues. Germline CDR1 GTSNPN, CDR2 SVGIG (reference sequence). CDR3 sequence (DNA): TGTGCCTGGAGTGCGTTGGGGGAAAGCTCCTACAATGAGCAGTTCTTC. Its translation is CAWSALGESSYNEQFF.

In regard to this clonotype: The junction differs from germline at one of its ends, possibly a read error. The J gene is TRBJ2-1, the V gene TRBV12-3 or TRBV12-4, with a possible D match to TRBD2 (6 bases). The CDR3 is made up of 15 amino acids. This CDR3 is CASSLDGSSYNEQVF. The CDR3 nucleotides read TGTGCCAGCAGTTTAGACGGGAGCTCCTACAATGAGCAGGTCTTC.

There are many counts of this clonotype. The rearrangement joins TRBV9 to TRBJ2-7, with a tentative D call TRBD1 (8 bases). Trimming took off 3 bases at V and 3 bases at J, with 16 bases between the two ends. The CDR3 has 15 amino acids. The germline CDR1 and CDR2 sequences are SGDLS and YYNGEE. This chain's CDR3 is CASSAGGQDFYEQYF. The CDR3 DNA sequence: TGTGCCAGCAGCGCGGGGGGACAGGACTTCTACGAGCAGTACTTC.

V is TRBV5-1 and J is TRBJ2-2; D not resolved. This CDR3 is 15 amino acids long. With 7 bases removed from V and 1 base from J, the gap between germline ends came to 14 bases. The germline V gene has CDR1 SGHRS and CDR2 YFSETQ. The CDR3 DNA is TGCGCCAGCGGTATGAAGGGCAAGAACACCGGGGAGCTGTTTTTT. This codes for CASGMKGKNTGELFF.